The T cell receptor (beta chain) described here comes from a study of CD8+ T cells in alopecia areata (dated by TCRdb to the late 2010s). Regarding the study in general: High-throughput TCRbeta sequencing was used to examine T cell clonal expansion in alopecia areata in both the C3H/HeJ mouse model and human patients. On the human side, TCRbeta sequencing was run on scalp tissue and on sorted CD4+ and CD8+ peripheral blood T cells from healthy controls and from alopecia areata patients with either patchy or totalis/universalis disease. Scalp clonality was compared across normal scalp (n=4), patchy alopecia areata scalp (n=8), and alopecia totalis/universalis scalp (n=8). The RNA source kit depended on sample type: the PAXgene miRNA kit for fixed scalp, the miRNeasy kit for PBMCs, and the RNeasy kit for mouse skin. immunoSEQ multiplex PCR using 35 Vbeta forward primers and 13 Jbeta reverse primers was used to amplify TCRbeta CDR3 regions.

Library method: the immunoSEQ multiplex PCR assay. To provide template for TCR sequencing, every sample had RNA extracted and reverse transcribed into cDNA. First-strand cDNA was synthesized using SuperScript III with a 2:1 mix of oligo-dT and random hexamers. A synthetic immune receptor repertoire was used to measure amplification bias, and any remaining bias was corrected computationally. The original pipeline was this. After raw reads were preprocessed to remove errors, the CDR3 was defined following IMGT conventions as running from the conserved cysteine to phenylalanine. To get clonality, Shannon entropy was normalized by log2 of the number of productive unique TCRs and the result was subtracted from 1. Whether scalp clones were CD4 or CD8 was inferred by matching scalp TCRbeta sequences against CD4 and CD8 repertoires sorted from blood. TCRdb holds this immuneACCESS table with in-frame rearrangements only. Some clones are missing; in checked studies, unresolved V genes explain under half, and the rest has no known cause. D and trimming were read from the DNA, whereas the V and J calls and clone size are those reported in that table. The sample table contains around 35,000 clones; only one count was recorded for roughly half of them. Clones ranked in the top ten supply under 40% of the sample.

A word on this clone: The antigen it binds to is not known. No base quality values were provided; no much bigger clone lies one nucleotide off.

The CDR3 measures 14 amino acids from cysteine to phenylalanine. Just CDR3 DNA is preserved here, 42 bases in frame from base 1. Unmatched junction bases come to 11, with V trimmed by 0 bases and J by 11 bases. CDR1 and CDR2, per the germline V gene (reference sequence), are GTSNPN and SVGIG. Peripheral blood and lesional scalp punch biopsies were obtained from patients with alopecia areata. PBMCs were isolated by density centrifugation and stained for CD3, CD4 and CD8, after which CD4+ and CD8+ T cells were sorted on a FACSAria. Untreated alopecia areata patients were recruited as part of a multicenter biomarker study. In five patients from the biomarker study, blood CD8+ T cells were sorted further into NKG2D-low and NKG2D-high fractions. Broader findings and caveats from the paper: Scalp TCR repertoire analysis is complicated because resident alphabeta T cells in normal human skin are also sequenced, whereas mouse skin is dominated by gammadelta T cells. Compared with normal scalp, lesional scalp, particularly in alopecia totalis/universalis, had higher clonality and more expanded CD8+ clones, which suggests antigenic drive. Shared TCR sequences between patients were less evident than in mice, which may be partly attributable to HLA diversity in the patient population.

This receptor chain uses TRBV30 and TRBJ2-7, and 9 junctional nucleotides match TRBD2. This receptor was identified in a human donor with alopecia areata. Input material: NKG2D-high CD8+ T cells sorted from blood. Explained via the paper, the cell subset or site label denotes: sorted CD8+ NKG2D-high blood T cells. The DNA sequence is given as TGTGCCTGGAGTGTGGGGACTAGCCCCCGGCGGAAGTACTTC. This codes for CAWSVGTSPRRKYF. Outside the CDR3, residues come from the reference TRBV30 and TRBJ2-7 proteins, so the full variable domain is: SQTIHQWPATLVQPVGSPLSLECTVEGTSNPNLYWYRQAAGRGLQLLFYSVGIGQISSEVPQNLSASRPQDRQFILSSKKLLLSDSGFYLCAWSVGTSPRRKYFGPGTRLTVT.